The text below deals with one T cell receptor beta chain. Germline CDR1 and CDR2: SGHTA and FQGNSA. This CDR3 region has 14 residues. The record originates from a study of monozygotic twins with inflammatory bowel disease. It was around 3,500 ng of total RNA that each TCR library used. TCRdb re-called the 5' RACE reads and catalogs CDR3 proteins one per entry, DNA excluded. Its clone listing holds just over 300,000 distinct CDR3 sequences. Input material: blood. The sequence was obtained from a human donor with ulcerative colitis or Crohn's disease, or a healthy co-twin of an affected twin (not recorded which). The genes are TRBV7-2 and TRBJ2-7; TCRdb gives TRBD1 as the D gene, but with no DNA this cannot be confirmed. CDR3 loop: CASSHRQGGNEQYF.